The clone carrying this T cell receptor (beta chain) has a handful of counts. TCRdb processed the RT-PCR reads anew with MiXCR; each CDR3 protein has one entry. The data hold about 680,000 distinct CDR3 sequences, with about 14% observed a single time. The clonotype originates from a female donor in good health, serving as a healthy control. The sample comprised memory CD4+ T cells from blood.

The CDR3 region has the DNA TGTGCCAGCAGCTTATATTATTTATCCGGAGCTGAAGCTTTCTTT. Translated, it gives CASSLYYLSGAEAFF. The rearrangement links TRBV7-9 to TRBJ1-1, with D hard to call. The CDR3 extends over 15 amino acids. Germline values: CDR1 SEHNR, CDR2 FQNEAQ (reference sequence). The germline V and J ends were trimmed by 2 bases and 6 bases, with 16 bases remaining between them.